This TCR beta chain is from a study of human T cells and chemical hapten exposure. Looking at the study overall: DPC at 0.01% went onto the upper back in patch tests, read at 6 days.

As to time point: pre-sensitization, week 0. Stated treatment: therapeutic diphenylcyclopropenone sensitization with weekly scalp DPC. Whole blood, unfractionated, served as the material for total RNA extraction. From germline, CDR1 is MRHNA and CDR2 SNTAGT. V lost 5 bases, J lost 7 bases, and 14 bases lay in between. This CDR3 region has 14 residues. Study-wide points: There were significantly more large CDR3 similarity clusters among expanded TCRs than among controls.

This clonotype appeared many times. Its antigen is unknown. TCRdb used MiXCR to reprocess the RACE reads, holding one entry per CDR3 protein. The table records 280,000 or so distinct CDR3 sequences, around 7% of them present only once. Material: whole blood, obtained in connection with sensitization to the hapten diphenylcyclopropenone (DPC). The clonotype comes from a man younger than 35 with alopecia areata. Some clones in this sample may be carry-over from other donors' samples. This chain links TRBV6-4 with TRBJ2-2; no definite D call. CDR3 loop: CASSTRPIGGELFF. The DNA for the CDR3 is TGTGCCAGCAGTACTCGTCCCATCGGCGGGGAGCTGTTTTTT.